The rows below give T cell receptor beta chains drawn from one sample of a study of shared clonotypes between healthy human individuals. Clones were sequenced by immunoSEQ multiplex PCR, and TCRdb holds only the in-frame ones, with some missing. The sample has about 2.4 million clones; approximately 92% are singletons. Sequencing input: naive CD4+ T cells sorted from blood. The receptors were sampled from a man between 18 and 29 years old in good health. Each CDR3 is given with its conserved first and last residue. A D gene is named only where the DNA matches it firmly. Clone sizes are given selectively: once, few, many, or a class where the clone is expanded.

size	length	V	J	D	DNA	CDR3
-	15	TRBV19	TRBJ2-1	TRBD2	TGTGCCAGTAGTATAGGGGGACTAGCGGGCTATGAGCAGTTCTTC	CASSIGGLAGYEQFF
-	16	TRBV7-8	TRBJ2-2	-	TGTGCCAGCAGCCCGCGGAGAGAGATAGACACCGGGGAGCTGTTTTTT	CASSPRREIDTGELFF
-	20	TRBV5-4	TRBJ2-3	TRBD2	TGTGCCAGCAGCGTCAAGCTAGCGGGGGGATCCCCGTCTATCACAGATACGCAGTATTTT	CASSVKLAGGSPSITDTQYF
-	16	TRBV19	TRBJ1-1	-	TGTGCCAGTAGTCCACTTGGGCCCCCGAGGTACACTGAAGCTTTCTTT	CASSPLGPPRYTEAFF
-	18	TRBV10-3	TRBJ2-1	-	TGTGCCATCAGTGGCCCCCACACCGGTGGGAGCTCCTACAATGAGCAGTTCTTC	CAISGPHTGGSSYNEQFF
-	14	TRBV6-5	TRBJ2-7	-	TGTGCCAGCAGATCCGACAGGAGGTTTTACGAGCAGTACTTC	CASRSDRRFYEQYF
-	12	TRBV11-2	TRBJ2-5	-	TGTGCCAGCAGCTTAAGCGGGGAGACCCAGTACTTC	CASSLSGETQYF
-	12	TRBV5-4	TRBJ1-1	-	TGTGCCAGCAGCTTGTGGAACACTGAAGCTTTCTTT	CASSLWNTEAFF
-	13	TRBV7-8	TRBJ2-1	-	TGTGCCAGCAGCCGACTCCTCGGGCCTGAGCAGTTCTTC	CASSRLLGPEQFF
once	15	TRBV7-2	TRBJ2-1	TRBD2	TGTGCCAGCGGAAGCGGGAGCTCCCGGGGGAGTGAGCAGTTCTTC	CASGSGSSRGSEQFF
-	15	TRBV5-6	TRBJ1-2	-	TGTGCCAGCGCAGCGGGTGTAACTAAAAACTATGGCTACACCTTC	CASAAGVTKNYGYTF
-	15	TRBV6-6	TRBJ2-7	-	TGTGCCAGCAGCCCCCGGAGTGCAGCAGCCTACGAGCAGTACTTC	CASSPRSAAAYEQYF
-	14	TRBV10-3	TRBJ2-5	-	TGTGCCATCAGGGCTGGGGCAGAACAAGAGACCCAGTACTTC	CAIRAGAEQETQYF
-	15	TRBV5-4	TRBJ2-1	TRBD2	TGTGCCAGCATACTAGCGGGGGGGCCTAGGGATGAGCAGTTCTTC	CASILAGGPRDEQFF
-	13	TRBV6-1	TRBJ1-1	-	TGTGCCAGCGACCGCGCCAGGAACACTGAAGCTTTCTTT	CASDRARNTEAFF
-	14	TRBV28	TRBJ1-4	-	TGTGCCAGCACCTTATGGGGAGTTGGCGAAAAACTGTTTTTT	CASTLWGVGEKLFF
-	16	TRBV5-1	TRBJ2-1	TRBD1	TGCGCCAGCAGCTTGGTGGGGACAGGGGGCGTCGATGAGCAGTTCTTC	CASSLVGTGGVDEQFF
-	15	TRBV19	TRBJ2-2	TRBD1	TGTGCCAGTACCCGACAGGGAACAAACACCGGGGAGCTGTTTTTT	CASTRQGTNTGELFF
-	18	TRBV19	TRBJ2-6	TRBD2	TGTGCCAGTAGTATTTACAGGCTAGCGGGAACTGGGGCCAACGTCCTGACTTTC	CASSIYRLAGTGANVLTF
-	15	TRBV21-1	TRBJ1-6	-	TGTGCCAGCAGCAATGGGGGGTCCTATAATTCACCCCTCCACTTT	CASSNGGSYNSPLHF
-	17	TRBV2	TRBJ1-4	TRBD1	TGTGCCAGCAGCGCCGGGACAGGGCGCAGGGGTAATGAAAAACTGTTTTTT	CASSAGTGRRGNEKLFF
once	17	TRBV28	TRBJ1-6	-	TGTGCCAGCAGTTTAGAGGGGGTAAGCTCCTATAATTCACCCCTCCACTTT	CASSLEGVSSYNSPLHF
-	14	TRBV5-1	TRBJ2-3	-	TGCGCCAGCAGCCTATGGACTAGCACAGATACGCAGTATTTT	CASSLWTSTDTQYF
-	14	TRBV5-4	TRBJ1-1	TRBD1	TGTGCCAGCAGCTTGTTAGGGGGCGCGTCTGAAGCTTTCTTT	CASSLLGGASEAFF
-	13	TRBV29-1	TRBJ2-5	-	TGCAGCGTTGAACGGTCCCCCCAAGAGACCCAGTACTTC	CSVERSPQETQYF
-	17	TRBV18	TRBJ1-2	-	TGTGCCAGCTCACCAGACTCTGGTGGGGGGCCAGGGTATGGCTACACCTTC	CASSPDSGGGPGYGYTF
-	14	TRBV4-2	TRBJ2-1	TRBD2	TGTGCCAGCAGCCAGGGACTAGCGGGGGGATGGCAGTTCTTC	CASSQGLAGGWQFF
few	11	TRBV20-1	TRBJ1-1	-	TGCAGTGCTAGAGATCGCACTGAAGCTTTCTTT	CSARDRTEAFF
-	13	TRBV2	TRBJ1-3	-	TGTGCCAGCTTAACAGGGTCCTCAAACACCATATATTTT	CASLTGSSNTIYF
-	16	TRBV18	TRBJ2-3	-	TGTGCCAGCTCACCACTTGCCTGGATGGGGGACGGTACGCAGTATTTT	CASSPLAWMGDGTQYF
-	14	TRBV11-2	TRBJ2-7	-	TGTGCCAGCAGCTTAGATGTTTTCTCCTACGAGCAGTACTTC	CASSLDVFSYEQYF
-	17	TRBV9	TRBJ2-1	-	TGTGCCAGCAGCGTTTCGTCCGGGAGCGCTAAACCGAATGAGCAGTTCTTC	CASSVSSGSAKPNEQFF
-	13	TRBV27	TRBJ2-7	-	TGTGCCAGCAGTTTTAGACGGGAGCGGGAGCAGTACTTC	CASSFRREREQYF
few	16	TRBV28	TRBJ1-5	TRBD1	TGTGCCAGCAGTGGCCAGGGACAGGGTACCAATCAGCCCCAGCATTTT	CASSGQGQGTNQPQHF
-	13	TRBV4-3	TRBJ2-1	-	TGCGCCAGCAGCCAAGATCCGGGGGTAGTTCTGTTCTTC	CASSQDPGVVLFF
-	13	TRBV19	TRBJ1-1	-	TGTGCCAGTAGTATCTCCAGGTACACTGAAGCTTTCTTT	CASSISRYTEAFF
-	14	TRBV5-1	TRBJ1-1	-	TGCGCCAGCAGCGCGACGGGACAGAACACTGAAGCTTTCTTT	CASSATGQNTEAFF
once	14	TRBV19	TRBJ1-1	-	TGTGCCAGTACCCTCGGGGGGCAGGGCACTGAAGCTTTCTTT	CASTLGGQGTEAFF
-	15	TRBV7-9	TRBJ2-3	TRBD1	TGTGCCAGCAGCTGGGGACAGGGGCCCACAGATACGCAGTATTTT	CASSWGQGPTDTQYF
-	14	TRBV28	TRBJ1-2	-	TGTGCCAGCAGTAAGGACAGTGGATCAGGCGGCTACACCTTC	CASSKDSGSGGYTF
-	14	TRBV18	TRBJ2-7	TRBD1	TGTGCCAGCTCACCGACAGGGGGGGGCTACGAGCAGTACTTC	CASSPTGGGYEQYF
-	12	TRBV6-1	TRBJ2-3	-	TGTGCCAGCACACACAGAGCGGATACGCAGTATTTT	CASTHRADTQYF
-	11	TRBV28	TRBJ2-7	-	TGTGCCAGCAGTTCCATGGACATTAAGTACTTC	CASSSMDIKYF
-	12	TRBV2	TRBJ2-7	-	TGTGCCAGCAGTTCCAGCTCCTACGAGCAGTACTTC	CASSSSSYEQYF
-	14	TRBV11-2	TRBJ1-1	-	TGTGCCAGCAGTTCTTACAGGGTGAACACTGAAGCTTTCTTT	CASSSYRVNTEAFF
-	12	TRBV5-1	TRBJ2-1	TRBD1	TGCGCCAGCAATCAGGGGGTTGGTGAGCAGTTCTTC	CASNQGVGEQFF
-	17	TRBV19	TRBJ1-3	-	TGTGCCAGTAGTATCGGTCCCAGGGGCCTCTCTGGAAACACCATATATTTT	CASSIGPRGLSGNTIYF
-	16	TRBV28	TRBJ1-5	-	TGTGCCAGCAGTTTCCACCCGACAGCGGGCAATCAGCCCCAGCATTTT	CASSFHPTAGNQPQHF
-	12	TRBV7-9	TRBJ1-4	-	TGTGCCAGCAGCTTAATGCTTGAAAAACTGTTTTTT	CASSLMLEKLFF
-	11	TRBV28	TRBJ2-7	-	TGTGCCAGCAGTTTAGTCCGCGAGCAGTACTTC	CASSLVREQYF
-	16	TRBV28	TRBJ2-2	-	TGTGCCAGCAGTTCCCTCTGGCAGGGGAACACCGGGGAGCTGTTTTTT	CASSSLWQGNTGELFF
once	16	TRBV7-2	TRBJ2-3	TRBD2	TGTGCCAGCAGCTTGGGACTAGCGGGAGTTCGAGATACGCAGTATTTT	CASSLGLAGVRDTQYF
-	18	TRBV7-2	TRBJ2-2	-	TGTGCCAGCAGCTTAGTGGGGCGGGGAGGTGCGAACACCGGGGAGCTGTTTTTT	CASSLVGRGGANTGELFF
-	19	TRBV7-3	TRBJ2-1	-	TGTGCCAGCAGCTTAGGCGGGTCTTCCATCGGACTAGGACAGAGTGAGCAGTTCTTC	CASSLGGSSIGLGQSEQFF
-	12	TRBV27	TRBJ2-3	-	TGTGCCAGCAGTCCCCAGAGCGATACGCAGTATTTT	CASSPQSDTQYF
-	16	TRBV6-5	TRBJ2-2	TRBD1	TGTGCCAGCAGTTACTTGGACAGGGGATACACCGGGGAGCTGTTTTTT	CASSYLDRGYTGELFF
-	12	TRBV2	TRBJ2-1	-	TGTGCCAGCAGCCTGACAGGTAGTGAGCAGTTCTTC	CASSLTGSEQFF
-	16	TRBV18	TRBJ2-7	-	TGTGCCAGCTCACCGAGCAAAGACAGGCCTACCTACGAGCAGTACTTC	CASSPSKDRPTYEQYF
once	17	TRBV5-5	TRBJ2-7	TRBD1	TGTGCCAGCAGGGGACAGGGCCGATTACGAGAATCCTACGAGCAGTACTTC	CASRGQGRLRESYEQYF
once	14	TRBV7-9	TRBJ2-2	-	TGTGCCAGCAGCTCAGCCGGGGGCACCGGGGAGCTGTTTTTT	CASSSAGGTGELFF